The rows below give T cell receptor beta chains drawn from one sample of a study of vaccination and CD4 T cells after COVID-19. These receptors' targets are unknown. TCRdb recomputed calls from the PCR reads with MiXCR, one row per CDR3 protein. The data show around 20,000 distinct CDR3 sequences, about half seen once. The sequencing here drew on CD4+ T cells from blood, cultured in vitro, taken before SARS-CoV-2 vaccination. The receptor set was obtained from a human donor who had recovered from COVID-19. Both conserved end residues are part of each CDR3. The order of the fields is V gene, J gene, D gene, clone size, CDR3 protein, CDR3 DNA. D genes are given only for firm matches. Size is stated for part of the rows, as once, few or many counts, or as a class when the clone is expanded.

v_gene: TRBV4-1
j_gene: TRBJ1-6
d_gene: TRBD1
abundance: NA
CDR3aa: CASSQVPAGTENSPLHF
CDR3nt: TGCGCCAGCAGCCAAGTTCCTGCCGGGACAGAAAATTCACCCCTCCACTTT

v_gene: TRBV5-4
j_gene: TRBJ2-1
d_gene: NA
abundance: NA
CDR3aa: CASSVDSSSYNEQFF
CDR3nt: TGTGCCAGCAGCGTAGACAGTAGCTCCTACAATGAGCAGTTCTTC

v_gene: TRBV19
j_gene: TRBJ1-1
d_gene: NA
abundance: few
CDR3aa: CASSRGEIEAFF
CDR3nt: TGTGCCAGTAGTAGAGGGGAGATCGAAGCTTTCTTT

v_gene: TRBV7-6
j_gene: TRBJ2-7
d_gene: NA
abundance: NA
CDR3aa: CASSLSDGSYEQYF
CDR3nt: TGTGCCAGCAGCCTGTCGGACGGCTCCTACGAGCAGTACTTC

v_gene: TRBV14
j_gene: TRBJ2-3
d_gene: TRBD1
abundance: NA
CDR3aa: CASSTRTGGTDTQYF
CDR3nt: TGTGCCAGCAGCACCCGGACAGGGGGCACAGATACGCAGTATTTT

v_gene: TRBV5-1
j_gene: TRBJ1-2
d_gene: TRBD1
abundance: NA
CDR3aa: CASSSTTGGQGYTF
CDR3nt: TGCGCCAGCAGTTCGACAACAGGGGGCCAAGGCTACACCTTC

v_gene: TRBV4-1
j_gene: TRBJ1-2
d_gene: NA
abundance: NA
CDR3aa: CASSHGPSRVDYGYTF
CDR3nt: TGCGCCAGCAGCCACGGGCCCTCGAGGGTCGACTATGGCTACACCTTC

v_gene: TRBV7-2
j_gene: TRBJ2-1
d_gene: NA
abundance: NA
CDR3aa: CASSFPGSEQFF
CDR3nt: TGTGCCAGCAGCTTCCCAGGAAGTGAGCAGTTCTTC

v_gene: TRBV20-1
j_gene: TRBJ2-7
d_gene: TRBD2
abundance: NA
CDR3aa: CSADGTSGTSYEQYF
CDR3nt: TGCAGTGCTGACGGGACTAGCGGGACCTCCTACGAGCAGTACTTC

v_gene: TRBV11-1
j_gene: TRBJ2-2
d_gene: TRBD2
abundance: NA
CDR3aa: CASSWTSGTGELFF
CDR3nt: TGTGCCAGCAGCTGGACTAGCGGCACCGGGGAGCTGTTTTTT

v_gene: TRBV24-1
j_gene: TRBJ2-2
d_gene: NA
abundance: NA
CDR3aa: CATSGQSTGELFF
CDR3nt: TGTGCCACCAGTGGACAGAGCACCGGGGAGCTGTTTTTT

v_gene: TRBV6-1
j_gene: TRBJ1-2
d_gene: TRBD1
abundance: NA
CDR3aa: CASSLRRQGTGYTF
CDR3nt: TGTGCCAGCAGCCTTCGTCGACAGGGGACTGGCTACACCTTC